This TCR beta chain was documented in a study of T cells after yellow fever vaccination. In the study overall: Any fraction with a low cell number was prepared using SMART-Seq v4 Ultra Low Input.

CDR1 is LGHDT and CDR2 is YNNKEL in the germline V gene (reference sequence). This CDR3 contains 16 residues. Losses at the gene ends were 1 base for V and 0 bases for J; bases not matched to a gene: 4. TCR cDNA, made by 5'RACE template switching, carried an added universal primer site and UMIs. TCRdb re-called the 5' RACE reads with MiXCR, one entry per CDR3 protein. The repertoire consists of some 320,000 distinct CDR3 sequences, with around 10% occurring once and the leading ten covering about 3.3%. Study-level results: Reappearing after the booster were most of the clones from primary vaccination (roughly 96% CD4, 88% CD8).

To note about this clonotype: Its matching antigen is unknown.

This clonotype originated in a man aged 18-30 years who received the YFV17D yellow fever vaccine. The chain joins TRBV3-1 to TRBJ2-7, with 9 bases fitting TRBD2. Sequencing was performed on CD4+ T cells sorted from PBMCs, taken 45 days after the yellow fever booster vaccination. The CDR3 nucleotides read TGTGCCAGCAGCCAAGGTAGCGGGGGCCGCTCCTACGAGCAGTACTTC. Protein: CASSQGSGGRSYEQYF.